Sequencing of this T cell receptor beta chain was carried out in a study of shared clonotypes between healthy human individuals (dated by TCRdb to 2020 to 2021). About the study as a whole: A couple of women and a few men aged 18 to 49 years were included in the cohort. Per donor, three plates each were used for CD4 naive and CD4 memory, two for CD8 naive, and one for CD8 memory. Leukapheresis yielded between about 0.94 and 10 billion PBMCs per donor. To estimate repertoire size and how much clonotype sharing occurs between individuals, the study deeply sequenced the blood TCR repertoires of several healthy adults. Different laboratories and diverse techniques were used to prepare libraries and sequence TCR repertoires, to increase sequencing depth and limit assay-specific biases.

CD8 naive samples were CD45RO-negative cells positively selected for CCR7, giving a CD45RA+CCR7+ population that excluded TemRA cells. The donors were healthy, HIV-negative adults with no recently reported acute infections or vaccinations. Every donor was a Caucasian adult residing in Nashville, Tennessee, USA. Blood was collected by leukapheresis, and PBMCs were isolated by Ficoll-Histopaque density gradient centrifugation and then cryopreserved in liquid nitrogen vapor phase. Analytical flow cytometry was used to check the purity and quantity of every magnetically sorted T cell population. Genomic DNA was isolated from each sorted fraction and quantified by UV absorbance on a Nanodrop 2000c. TCR CDR3 regions were amplified from genomic DNA by multiplex PCR using the deep immunoSEQ assay. Genomic DNA extracted from each cell subset was distributed evenly over all wells of several immunoSEQ 96-well plates, and each plate served as one replicate. For sorted subsets, 200 to 250 ng of genomic DNA, equivalent to tens of thousands of T cell genomes, went into each replicate PCR. Purified libraries were measured with a Qubit 3.0 fluorometer, size-checked on a Bioanalyzer 2100, and measured again with the KAPA Library Quantification kit. Every immunoSEQ 96-well plate was sequenced on a separate single-read 150-cycle Illumina NextSeq 550 flow cell. The source study handled its data this way. Because the immunoSEQ output held only junctional sequences and lacked quality scores, the filtering could not match the filtering applied to full-length reads. To assign V/J genes and CDR3, sequences were annotated against IMGT germline references using PyIR, a Python wrapper for IgBLAST v1.9. Any read was removed if the V/J assignment was weak (E-value above 1e-6), the CDR3 was missing, or the read contained stop codons, out-of-frame junctions, or ambiguous translated residues. A V3J clonotype was defined by an identical inferred V gene, J gene, and CDR3 amino acid sequence. Percentage overlap between repertoires was calculated by dividing the number of shared unique clonotypes by the size of the smaller repertoire. RTK rarefaction, the Chao1 estimator, and Recon v2.1 estimates of unobserved clonotypes were used to assess repertoire richness. For all TCRbeta clonotypes obtained by the gDNA method from a handful of donors, generation probabilities were computed with OLGA. As stored in TCRdb, this immuneACCESS dataset retains in-frame rearrangements with V and J assigned. A fraction of the clones does not appear; measured against another copy, unresolved V genes explain less than half of the discrepancy, and the remainder lacks a known reason. The V and J calls and the clone size are those of that table, but D and trimming were determined from the DNA. The sample data list around 2,000,000 clones, and about 95% of these were observed just once. The ten largest clones add up to 0.95% to 1.5% of the sample.

On this clone: Its antigen is not yet known. The record has no base qualities; no much larger clone is one base away.

From cysteine to phenylalanine, the CDR3 is 13 amino acids long. Only CDR3 DNA remains: 39 bases, in frame from the first base. From a lookup of the germline V gene, CDR1 and CDR2 are SGHDT and YYEEEE. V has 2 bases trimmed and J has 8 bases trimmed; junction bases matching no gene number 4. General study outcomes and caveats: Because the study included only a small number of donors, the genetic and exposure-history diversity represented was limited. Naive subsets generally had larger estimated clonotype richness than memory subsets. Sampling was limited to blood, and TCR repertoires in tissue likely differ from TCR repertoires in blood. Incomplete sequencing was indicated by rarefaction of sorted-subset datasets, despite the large sequencing depth. Pairwise subsampling indicated that sequencing depth was expected to affect the degree of clonotype sharing among donors. When several donors were compared, the shared fraction of clonotypes was 5% to 6.5% for naive CD4, around 3.5% for naive CD8, about 2.5% for memory CD4, and 0.4% for memory CD8. Clonotypes shared by all four sorted-subset donors showed higher generation probabilities than non-shared clonotypes.

The chain is assembled from TRBV5-6 and TRBJ2-4; 7 nucleotides in the junction match TRBD1. The material sequenced was naive CD8+ T cells sorted from blood. The sample's cell subset or site label, decoded: CD45RA+CCR7+. The clonotype was recovered from a man between 18 and 29 years old in good health. This receptor has the CDR3 CASSFWDSDIQYF. The DNA sequence is as follows: TGTGCCAGCAGCTTTTGGGACAGCGACATTCAGTACTTC.